These 30 T cell receptor beta chains were sequenced from one sample in a study of blood T cell repertoires in COVID-19. Clones were sequenced by immunoSEQ multiplex PCR, and TCRdb holds only the in-frame ones, with some missing. The table lists about 400,000 clones, roughly 89% of them singletons. The specimen was peripheral blood. These receptors were obtained from a woman aged 25-40 years with active or convalescent COVID-19.

The chain couples TRBV5-4 to TRBJ2-5; 15 bases match TRBD2. The trim removed 4 bases at V and 4 bases at J, leaving 2 bases unmatched. CDR1 SGHNT and CDR2 YYREEE come from the germline V gene (reference sequence). This CDR3 is 15 amino acids long. This CDR3 is CASSPGLAGGETQYF. The CDR3, as DNA: TGTGCCAGCAGCCCGGGACTAGCGGGAGGAGAGACCCAGTACTTC.

V usage is TRBV6-5 and J usage is TRBJ2-5; TRBD2 matches 13 bases. V lost 2 bases, J lost 5 bases, and 5 bases stayed unmatched. Germline CDR1 MNHEY, CDR2 SVGAGI. This CDR3 spans 16 amino acids. The CDR3 sequence is CASSYRTSGSGETQYF. As DNA, the CDR3 is TGTGCCAGCAGTTACCGGACTAGCGGGAGCGGGGAGACCCAGTACTTC.

Regarding this clone: Within the sample, other DNA sequences also encode this same CDR3. This sequence joins TRBV6-1 and TRBJ1-2; D is ambiguous. The CDR3 runs 13 residues. Germline V gene lookup returns CDR1 MNHNS and CDR2 SASEGT. Trimming stripped 3 bases from V and 7 bases from J, with 12 bases between. CDR3 nucleotides: TGTGCCAGCAGTGAGCTAGGAGCCGGTGGCTACACCTTC. Its translation is CASSELGAGGYTF.

The V and J genes are TRBV27 and TRBJ1-2; 8 bases align to TRBD1. V was pared by 0 bases and J by 5 bases, with 5 bases of the junction left unmatched. The CDR3 has 15 residues. Germline values: CDR1 MNHEY, CDR2 SMNVEV (reference sequence). CDR3 loop: CASSLSYQGAYGYTF. The CDR3 DNA follows: TGTGCCAGCAGTTTATCGTATCAGGGGGCGTATGGCTACACCTTC.

V is TRBV15 and J is TRBJ2-1, with 15 bases that match TRBD2. With V trimmed by 2 bases and J by 7 bases, 6 bases remained unmatched. The CDR3 is made up of 17 amino acids. Germline CDR1 is LNHNV and CDR2 is YYDKDF (reference sequence). CDR3 DNA sequence: TGTGCCACCAGCAGACACCGAGGACTAGCGGGAGGGAATGAGCAGTTCTTC. It translates to CATSRHRGLAGGNEQFF.

Turning to this clone: The junction departs from the called germline gene at one end, perhaps through a read error. V and J are TRBV2 and TRBJ2-3, with a weak D call TRBD1 (5 bases). The germline CDR1 and CDR2 sequences are SNHLY and FYNNEI. The CDR3 extends over 11 amino acids. The CDR3 loop reads CASRWGEQSTF. In DNA form, the CDR3 reads TGTGCCAGCAGGTGGGGCGAACAGAGCACTTTT.

On this clone itself: The identical CDR3 is also encoded by other nucleotide sequences in the sample. V usage is TRBV5-1 and J usage is TRBJ1-1, with TRBD1 identical over 7 bases. Germline V lookup: CDR1 SGHRS, CDR2 YFSETQ. V lost 3 bases and J lost 3; bases outside the gene matches: 5. The length of the CDR3 is 14 residues. The CDR3 sequence is CASSSSTGHTEAFF. Here the CDR3 DNA reads TGCGCCAGCAGCTCCTCGACAGGGCACACTGAAGCTTTCTTT.

This chain links TRBV3-1 (or the pseudogene TRBV3-2) with TRBJ2-3; 8 positions match TRBD2. The V gene end was trimmed by 1 base and the J gene end by 2 bases; junction bases not matched to a gene: 8. This CDR3 contains 17 residues. Germline CDR1 is LGHDT and CDR2 is YNNKEL (reference sequence). The CDR3 loop is CASSQGSSGYNTDTQYF. DNA of the CDR3: TGTGCCAGCAGCCAAGGGTCTAGCGGGTATAACACAGATACGCAGTATTTT.

The chain couples TRBV2 to TRBJ2-7; 8 bases align to TRBD1. V was clipped by 8 bases and J by 5 bases; unmatched bases: 5. This CDR3 comprises 12 residues. The germline CDR1 and CDR2 sequences are SNHLY and FYNNEI. The CDR3: CASAQGANEQYF. The CDR3 DNA reads as TGTGCCAGCGCGCAGGGGGCCAACGAGCAGTACTTC.

This chain uses TRBV18 with TRBJ1-1, with 9 bases identical to TRBD1. Per the germline V gene, CDR1 is KGHSH and CDR2 is LQKENI. The junction had 2 bases not matched to a gene; V was cut back by 2 bases and J by 10 bases. The CDR3 covers 12 residues. CDR3 DNA sequence: TGTGCCAGCTCACCAGGACAGGGGAGAGCTTTCTTT. Its translation is CASSPGQGRAFF.

This clone was seen just once. The chain links TRBV11-2 to TRBJ1-1, with 8 bases fitting TRBD1. This CDR3 is 15 amino acids long. With V trimmed by 4 bases and J by 3 bases, 7 bases remained unmatched. Germline-derived CDR1 and CDR2 are SGHAT and FQNNGV. Here the CDR3 reads CASSSLDRADTEAFF. The CDR3 coding sequence is TGTGCCAGCAGCTCTCTGGACAGGGCGGACACTGAAGCTTTCTTT. The complete variable domain, with remaining parts taken from reference TRBV11-2 and TRBJ1-1, reads EAGVAQSPRYKIIEKRQSVAFWCNPISGHATLYWYQQILGQGPKLLIQFQNNGVVDDSQLPKDRFSAERLKGVDSTLKIQPAKLEDSAVYLCASSSLDRADTEAFFGQGTRLTVV.

CDR3 nucleotide sequence: TGTGCCAGCAGGCCCCCCTCGACAGGGGGCTTAACCCTCCACTTT. Amino acids: CASRPPSTGGLTLHF. The chain employs TRBV2 and TRBJ1-6, with TRBD1 matching over 10 bases. The CDR3 runs to 15 residues. V trimming: 6 bases; J trimming: 14 bases; junction bases outside the gene matches: 13. Per the germline V gene, CDR1 is SNHLY and CDR2 is FYNNEI.

This clone was seen only once. V is TRBV19 and J is TRBJ2-7; D perhaps matches TRBD2 (5 bases). The V and J ends lost 6 bases and 0 bases respectively, with 6 bases between them. The CDR3 loop spans 12 amino acids. In germline, CDR1 is LNHDA, CDR2 SQIVND (reference sequence). CDR3 amino acids: CASSGNSYEQYF. The CDR3 DNA reads TGTGCCAGTAGCGGGAACTCCTACGAGCAGTACTTC.

This clone appeared a single time. The chain employs TRBV11-2 and TRBJ1-1; TRBD1 matches 12 bases. Germline V lookup: CDR1 SGHAT, CDR2 FQNNGV. The J segment lost 1 base and the V segment lost 2 bases, leaving 5 bases of the junction unmatched. The CDR3 covers 17 residues. The chain's CDR3 is CASSLIRDRGPNTEAFF. CDR3 bases: TGTGCCAGCAGCTTAATTCGGGACAGGGGGCCGAACACTGAAGCTTTCTTT.

The V call is TRBV7-8, the J call TRBJ1-5; D gene unclear. The CDR3 spans 15 residues. The germline CDR1 and CDR2 sequences are SGHVS and FQNEAQ. V was pared by 1 base and J by 0 bases, with 7 bases between. The CDR3 loop reads CASSLVEDSNQPQHF. The CDR3, as DNA: TGTGCCAGCAGCTTAGTTGAGGATAGCAATCAGCCCCAGCATTTT.

CDR3 sequence reads: CAFDSISGNTIYF. CDR3 bases: TGTGCCTTCGACAGCATCTCTGGAAACACCATATATTTT. The chain recombines TRBV30 with TRBJ1-3, with TRBD1 as a possible D gene (5 bases). Trimming shortened V by 7 bases and J by 0 bases, and 10 bases separated the two germline ends. The CDR3 runs 13 residues. Germline V gene lookup returns CDR1 GTSNPN and CDR2 SVGIG (reference sequence).

V and J are TRBV4-2 and TRBJ1-5; TRBD1 is a possible D gene (5 bases). This CDR3 has 16 residues. Germline V gives CDR1 LGHNA, CDR2 YNFKEQ. Trimming took off 1 base at V and 0 bases at J, with 10 bases between the two ends. The CDR3 region is CASSQGGGDSNQPQHF. CDR3 sequence (DNA): TGTGCCAGCAGCCAAGGGGGCGGAGATAGCAATCAGCCCCAGCATTTT.

The V gene is TRBV15, the J gene TRBJ1-5; possible D gene TRBD1, 5 bases. This CDR3 region has 17 residues. Trimming removed 0 bases from V and 7 bases from J, with 19 bases in between. Germline V gene data show CDR1 as LNHNV and CDR2 as YYDKDF (reference sequence). CDR3 loop: CATSRDRSGQGRQPQHF. CDR3 DNA: TGTGCCACCAGCAGAGATCGGAGTGGGCAGGGCAGACAGCCCCAGCATTTT.

V is TRBV5-5 and J is TRBJ1-1, with D possibly TRBD1 on 5 matching bases. Germline V gene sequence: CDR1 SGHKS, CDR2 YYEKEE (reference sequence). The CDR3 covers 15 residues. V was pared by 3 bases and J by 1 base, with 13 bases between. The CDR3: CASSSAGTTNTEAFF. CDR3 nucleotides: TGTGCCAGCAGCTCCGCGGGGACCACGAACACTGAAGCTTTCTTT.

The chain uses TRBV27 and TRBJ1-1, with D maybe TRBD1 (6 bases). The CDR3 totals 17 residues. Per germline, CDR1 MNHEY and CDR2 SMNVEV (reference sequence). Trimming removed 6 bases from V and 5 bases from J, with 25 bases in between. CDR3 sequence: CASRPLWTDDRGTEAFF. Here the CDR3 DNA reads TGTGCCAGCAGACCGCTCTGGACAGATGATAGAGGAACTGAAGCTTTCTTT.

The V and J genes are TRBV19 and TRBJ1-5; possible D gene TRBD1, 5 bases. Deletions cut 4 bases from V and 4 bases from J, with 11 bases between. The CDR3 sequence is 14 residues long. Germline CDR1 and CDR2: LNHDA and SQIVND (reference sequence). In nucleotides, the CDR3 is TGTGCCAGTAGTACGCAGGGCCTTAATCAGCCCCAGCATTTT. Translated, it gives CASSTQGLNQPQHF.

The chain employs TRBV4-1 and TRBJ2-1, with 13 bases identical to TRBD2. Germline loops: CDR1 MGHRA, CDR2 YSYEKL. The J segment lost 8 bases and the V segment lost 3 bases, leaving 10 bases of the junction unmatched. The CDR3 runs 17 residues. The CDR3 bases are TGCGCCAGCAGCCACCCCTTGGGGACTAGCGGGACGGATGAGCAGTTCTTC. Translation gives CASSHPLGTSGTDEQFF.

The rearrangement uses TRBV5-1 and TRBJ2-3; TRBD2 might be the D (7 bases). Germline CDR1 and CDR2: SGHRS and YFSETQ. The V gene lost 4 bases and the J gene lost 4 bases, with 13 bases spanning the gap. This CDR3 contains 14 residues. The CDR3: CASSVEGGPDTQYF. In DNA, the CDR3 is TGCGCCAGCAGCGTTGAGGGGGGGCCAGATACGCAGTATTTT. The full variable domain, rest sourced from reference TRBV5-1 and TRBJ2-3, is KAGVTQTPRYLIKTRGQQVTLSCSPISGHRSVSWYQQTPGQGLQFLFEYFSETQRNKGNFPGRFSGRQFSNSRSEMNVSTLELGDSALYLCASSVEGGPDTQYFGPGTRLTVL.

V is TRBV19 and J is TRBJ1-1, with D unresolved. Germline V gives CDR1 LNHDA, CDR2 SQIVND (reference sequence). This CDR3 comprises 15 residues. V was cut by 1 base and J by 2 bases, with 11 bases left in between. The CDR3 region has the DNA TGTGCCAGTAGTATAGCGTCACGGGTAAACACTGAAGCTTTCTTT. Translated: CASSIASRVNTEAFF.

This clone was seen a few times. This chain connects TRBV11-2 to TRBJ1-3; D ambiguous. The CDR3 consists of 14 residues. CDR1 is SGHAT and CDR2 is FQNNGV in the germline V gene. Trimming took off 7 bases at V and 1 base at J, with 11 bases between the two ends. The CDR3 DNA reads TGTGCCAGCAAAACTAGATCGTCTGGAAACACCATATATTTT. Translation: CASKTRSSGNTIYF.

The CDR3 region is CASSLVIRGHEQYF. For the CDR3, the DNA is TGTGCCAGCAGCTTAGTTATAAGGGGCCACGAGCAGTACTTC. V is TRBV7-8 and J is TRBJ2-7; possibly TRBD1 for D (5 bases). Trimming removed 1 base from V and 5 bases from J, with 12 bases in between. The CDR3 extends over 14 amino acids. CDR1 SGHVS and CDR2 FQNEAQ come from the germline V gene.

In this sample, this clone turned up a few times. The chain recombines TRBV19 with TRBJ1-1; D possibly corresponds to TRBD1 (5 bases). CDR3 length equals 14 residues. Trimming cost V 7 bases and J 1 base, with 13 bases left between them. From germline, CDR1 is LNHDA and CDR2 SQIVND (reference sequence). The CDR3 region is CASTLGGGNTEAFF. The CDR3 DNA reads as TGTGCCAGTACCCTTGGGGGGGGGAACACTGAAGCTTTCTTT.

V is TRBV5-1 and J is TRBJ1-3; D may be TRBD1 (5 bases). Deletions cut 0 bases from V and 2 bases from J, with 18 bases between. The germline gives CDR1 SGHRS, CDR2 YFSETQ. The CDR3 length is 18 residues. DNA of the CDR3: TGCGCCAGCAGCTTGGTCTTAGCGGAGGGGACGGCTGGAAACACCATATATTTT. Protein product: CASSLVLAEGTAGNTIYF.

This rearrangement joins TRBV6-1 to TRBJ2-1; tentatively, D is TRBD2 (5 bases). The length of the CDR3 is 14 residues. Per germline, CDR1 MNHNS and CDR2 SASEGT. V was shortened by 3 bases and J by 9 bases, with 15 bases between the two germline ends. This CDR3 reads CASSDAGGPGEQFF. The CDR3 coding sequence is TGTGCCAGCAGTGATGCGGGCGGACCCGGTGAGCAGTTCTTC.

CDR3 nucleotides: TGTGCCAGCACCCCCTCGTGGGACAGGGGGCTATATGAGCAGTTCTTC. Amino acids: CASTPSWDRGLYEQFF. The V gene is TRBV7-9, the J gene TRBJ2-1; 12 bases are a match to TRBD1. Germline V gene data show CDR1 as SEHNR and CDR2 as FQNEAQ (reference sequence). The V gene end was trimmed by 7 bases and the J gene end by 8 bases; junction bases not matched to a gene: 12. The CDR3 consists of 16 residues.